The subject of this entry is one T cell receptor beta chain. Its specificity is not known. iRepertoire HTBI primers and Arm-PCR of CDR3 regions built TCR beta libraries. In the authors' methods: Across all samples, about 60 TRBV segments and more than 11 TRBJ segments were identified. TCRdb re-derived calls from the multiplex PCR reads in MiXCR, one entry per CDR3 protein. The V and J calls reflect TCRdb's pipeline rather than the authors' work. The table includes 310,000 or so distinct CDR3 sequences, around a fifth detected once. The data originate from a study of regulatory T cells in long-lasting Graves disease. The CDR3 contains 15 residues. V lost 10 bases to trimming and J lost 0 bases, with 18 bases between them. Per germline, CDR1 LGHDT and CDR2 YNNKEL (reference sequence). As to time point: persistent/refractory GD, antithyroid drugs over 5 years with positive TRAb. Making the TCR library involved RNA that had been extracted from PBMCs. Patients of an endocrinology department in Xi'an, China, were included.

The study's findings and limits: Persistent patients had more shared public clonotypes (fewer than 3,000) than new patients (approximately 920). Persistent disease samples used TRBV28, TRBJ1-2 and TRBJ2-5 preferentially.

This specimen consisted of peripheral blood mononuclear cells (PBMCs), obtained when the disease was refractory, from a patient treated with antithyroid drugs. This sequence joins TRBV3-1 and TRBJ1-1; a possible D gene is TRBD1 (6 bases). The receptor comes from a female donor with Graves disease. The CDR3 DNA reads TGTGCCACCTCAAGGGACACAATGATGAACACTGAAGCTTTCTTT. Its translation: CATSRDTMMNTEAFF.